Listed below are T cell receptor beta chains from one sample, sequenced in a study of blood T cell repertoires in COVID-19. The assay was immunoSEQ multiplex PCR, and TCRdb's table has in-frame clones only and misses some. The profile shows 160,000 or so clones, under 90% of them singletons. Sequencing used PBMCs or T cells enriched from blood (not recorded which). These receptors were collected from a woman aged 55-69 years who had recovered from COVID-19. Each CDR3 is given with its conserved first and last residue. D genes are given only for firm matches. The size entry is marked missing in some rows and otherwise reads once, few, many or a size class.

v_call,d_call,j_call,clone_size,cdr3_aa,cdr3_nt
TRBV19,.,TRBJ1-4,.,CASSIWGVGEKLFF,TGTGCCAGTAGTATTTGGGGGGTTGGAGAAAAACTGTTTTTT
TRBV5-4,.,TRBJ2-3,.,CASSDPVGSRGDTQYF,TGTGCCAGCAGCGATCCGGTTGGCAGCCGGGGGGATACGCAGTATTTT
TRBV3-1/TRBV3-2,TRBD1,TRBJ1-2,.,CASSPGQGDYGYTF,TGTGCCAGCAGCCCGGGACAGGGTGACTATGGCTACACCTTC
TRBV19,.,TRBJ1-2,few,CASSIDFTISGYTF,TGTGCCAGTAGTATTGACTTTACGATCTCTGGCTACACCTTC
TRBV6-5,TRBD1,TRBJ1-2,.,CASSYLTGYGYTF,TGTGCCAGCAGTTATCTGACAGGGTATGGCTACACCTTC
TRBV2,.,TRBJ1-2,once,CASRTGGHYGYTF,TGTGCCAGCAGGACGGGGGGACACTATGGCTACACCTTC
TRBV11-2,.,TRBJ2-7,.,CASSFRQTYEQYF,TGTGCCAGCAGCTTTCGACAAACATACGAGCAGTACTTC
TRBV6-5,TRBD1,TRBJ2-2,.,CASSYSWTGVRGELFF,TGTGCCAGCAGTTACTCCTGGACAGGGGTGCGAGGGGAGCTGTTTTTT
TRBV4-1,.,TRBJ2-7,.,CASSHVLSSEQYF,TGCGCCAGCAGCCACGTCCTTTCCTCCGAGCAGTACTTC
TRBV19,.,TRBJ1-1,few,CASSFGGRMNTEAFF,TGTGCCAGTAGTTTCGGAGGACGGATGAACACTGAAGCTTTCTTT
TRBV5-8,.,TRBJ1-2,.,CASSLYTNYGYTF,TGTGCCAGCAGCTTGTACACCAACTATGGCTACACCTTC
TRBV11-2,.,TRBJ2-4,once,CASSRGSQGRDIQYF,TGTGCCAGCAGCCGAGGATCGCAGGGTCGGGACATTCAGTACTTC
TRBV5-8,TRBD1,TRBJ1-5,once,CASSIRDRDQPQHF,TGTGCCAGCAGCATCCGGGACAGAGATCAGCCCCAGCATTTT
TRBV19,.,TRBJ2-4,.,CASSNRAGPTKNIQYF,TGTGCCAGTAGTAATAGGGCAGGGCCTACCAAAAACATTCAGTACTTC
TRBV19,.,TRBJ2-1,.,CASSISRGSSYNEQFF,TGTGCCAGTAGTATATCTCGGGGGAGCTCCTACAATGAGCAGTTCTTC
TRBV27,.,TRBJ1-5,.,CASSLSRLEGNNQPQHF,TGTGCCAGCAGTTTATCTCGGTTGGAGGGAAACAATCAGCCCCAGCATTTT
TRBV5-5,.,TRBJ2-7,.,CASSFLSETYEQYF,TGTGCCAGCAGCTTCCTCAGCGAGACCTACGAGCAGTACTTC
TRBV3-1/TRBV3-2,TRBD1,TRBJ2-1,.,CASSPLAGGNEQFF,TGTGCCAGCAGCCCCCTAGCAGGGGGCAATGAGCAGTTCTTC
TRBV5-1,.,TRBJ1-2,.,CASSLVPEVEGYTF,TGCGCCAGCAGCTTGGTGCCGGAGGTCGAGGGCTACACCTTC
TRBV5-1,TRBD1,TRBJ1-2,.,CASSLTGDYGYTF,TGCGCCAGCAGCTTGACAGGGGACTATGGCTACACCTTC
TRBV6-5,.,TRBJ2-5,.,CASSYGAGPETQYF,TGTGCCAGCAGTTACGGCGCAGGGCCAGAGACCCAGTACTTC
TRBV6-5,.,TRBJ1-1,few,CASTKGDTEAFF,TGTGCCAGCACGAAAGGGGACACTGAAGCTTTCTTT
TRBV27,.,TRBJ1-2,.,CASSWAGGNYGYTF,TGTGCCAGCAGTTGGGCGGGGGGTAACTATGGCTACACCTTC
TRBV10-3,.,TRBJ2-2,once,CAISESLANTGELFF,TGTGCCATCAGTGAGTCATTAGCGAACACCGGGGAGCTGTTTTTT
TRBV27,.,TRBJ1-5,.,CASSPGPAVGAQHF,TGTGCCAGCAGCCCGGGCCCGGCGGTAGGGGCCCAGCATTTT
TRBV5-1,.,TRBJ1-4,.,CASSLAQGNEKLFF,TGCGCCAGCAGCTTGGCTCAGGGGAATGAAAAACTGTTTTTT
TRBV5-1,TRBD1,TRBJ2-1,.,CATSTGGVYNEQFF,TGCGCCACCTCGACAGGGGGCGTCTACAATGAGCAGTTCTTC
TRBV5-1,.,TRBJ2-1,.,CASSLEGREQFF,TGCGCCAGCAGCTTGGAAGGGAGGGAGCAGTTCTTC
TRBV18,TRBD1,TRBJ2-2,.,CASSPGTVNTGELFF,TGTGCCAGCTCACCAGGGACAGTTAACACCGGGGAGCTGTTTTTT
TRBV2,TRBD1,TRBJ1-6,.,CASSGGQRLYNSPLHF,TGTGCCAGCAGCGGGGGACAGAGACTCTATAATTCACCCCTCCACTTT
TRBV7-9,.,TRBJ2-7,.,CASSRVRTVLSYEQYF,TGTGCCAGCAGCCGAGTCCGGACAGTACTCTCCTACGAGCAGTACTTC
TRBV6-5,.,TRBJ1-5,.,CADGDSNQPQHF,TGTGCCGACGGGGATAGCAATCAGCCCCAGCATTTT
TRBV7-8,TRBD2,TRBJ2-3,.,CASSYGEGSVTDTQYF,TGTGCCAGCAGCTACGGGGAGGGTTCGGTCACAGATACGCAGTATTTT
TRBV6-5,TRBD1,TRBJ1-6,.,CASKADRTYNSPLHF,TGTGCCAGCAAGGCGGACAGGACTTATAATTCACCCCTCCACTTT
TRBV5-1,TRBD2,TRBJ2-1,once,CASRRTSGVSYNEQFF,TGCGCCAGCAGGCGGACTAGCGGGGTATCCTACAATGAGCAGTTCTTC
TRBV28,.,TRBJ1-6,.,CASSSPGNSPLHF,TGTGCCAGCAGTTCCCCAGGGAATTCACCCCTCCACTTT